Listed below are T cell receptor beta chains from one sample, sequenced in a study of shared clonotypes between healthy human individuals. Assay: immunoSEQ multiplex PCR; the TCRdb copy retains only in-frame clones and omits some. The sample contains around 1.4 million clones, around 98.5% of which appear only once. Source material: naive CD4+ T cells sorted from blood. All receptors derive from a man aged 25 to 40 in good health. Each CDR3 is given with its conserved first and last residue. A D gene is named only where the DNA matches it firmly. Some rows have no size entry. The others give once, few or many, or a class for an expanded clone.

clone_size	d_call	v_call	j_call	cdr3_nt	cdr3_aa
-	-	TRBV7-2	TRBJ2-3	TGTGCCAGCAGCTTTAGTACAGGGGATACGCAGTATTTT	CASSFSTGDTQYF
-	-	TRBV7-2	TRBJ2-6	TGTGCCAGCAGCTTAGAGGTCTCTGGGGCCAACGTCCTGACTTTC	CASSLEVSGANVLTF
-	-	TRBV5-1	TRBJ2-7	TGCGCCAGCAGCCGGGTAGGCAGGGATAATTTCTACGAGCAGTACTTC	CASSRVGRDNFYEQYF
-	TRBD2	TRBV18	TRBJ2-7	TGTGCCAGCTCACCAAGCCCTAGCGGTTCCTACGAGCAGTACTTC	CASSPSPSGSYEQYF
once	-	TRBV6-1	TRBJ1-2	TGTGCCAGCAAGATGGTATATGGCTACACCTTC	CASKMVYGYTF
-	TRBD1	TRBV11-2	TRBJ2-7	TGTGCCAGCAGCTTAACAGGGGCAATCTACGAGCAGTACTTC	CASSLTGAIYEQYF
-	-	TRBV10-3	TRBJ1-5	TGTGCCATCAGTGTAAGTCAGGTGGATTGGCCCCAGCATTTT	CAISVSQVDWPQHF
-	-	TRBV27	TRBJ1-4	TGTGCCAGCAGTTTAATAGGGTTGGGGGAAAAACTGTTTTTT	CASSLIGLGEKLFF
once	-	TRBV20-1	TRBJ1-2	TGCAGTGTTGATGGCTACACCTTC	CSVDGYTF
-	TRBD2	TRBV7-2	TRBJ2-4	TGTGCCAGCAGCTTCTCAAGCGGGAGCACAAACATTCAGTACTTC	CASSFSSGSTNIQYF
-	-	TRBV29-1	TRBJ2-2	TGCAGCGTTGTTTCGGGGATCAACACCGGGGAGCTGTTTTTT	CSVVSGINTGELFF
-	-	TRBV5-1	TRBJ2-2	TGCGCCAGCAGCTTGGGGGCCCGGGAGAAGCCCACCGGGGAGCTGTTTTTT	CASSLGAREKPTGELFF
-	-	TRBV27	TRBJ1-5	TGTGCCAGCGGCCCCCATGGGACCGGGAATCAGCCCCAGCATTTT	CASGPHGTGNQPQHF
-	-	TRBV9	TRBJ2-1	TGTGCCAGCAGCGCCTCCTACAATGAGCAGTTCTTC	CASSASYNEQFF
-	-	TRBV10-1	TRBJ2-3	TGCGCCAGCAGCCCCAGCACAGATACGCAGTATTTT	CASSPSTDTQYF
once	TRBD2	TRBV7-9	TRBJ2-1	TGTGCCAGCAGCCCGTTAGCGGGAGTCTACAATGAGCAGTTCTTC	CASSPLAGVYNEQFF
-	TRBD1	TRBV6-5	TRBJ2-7	TGTGCCAGCAGTAAAGACAGGGGGATCGACGAGCAGTACTTC	CASSKDRGIDEQYF
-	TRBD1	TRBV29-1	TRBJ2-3	TGCAGCCCGGACAGGGGAGATGGGGATACGCAGTATTTT	CSPDRGDGDTQYF
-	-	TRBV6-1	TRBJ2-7	TGTGCCAGCAGTGTATCCGGGACATACTCCTACGAGCAGTACTTC	CASSVSGTYSYEQYF
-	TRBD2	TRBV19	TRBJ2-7	TGTGCCAGTAGTAAAAAGGGACTAGACCCTCGCTACTACTACGAGCAGTACTTC	CASSKKGLDPRYYYEQYF
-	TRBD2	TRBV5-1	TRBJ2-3	TGCGCCAGCAGCGGAGGACTAGCGGATACGCAGTATTTT	CASSGGLADTQYF
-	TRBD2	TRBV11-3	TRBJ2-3	TGTGCCAGCAGCTCGGGACTAGCGGGAAGCACAGATACGCAGTATTTT	CASSSGLAGSTDTQYF
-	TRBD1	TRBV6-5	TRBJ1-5	TGTGCCAGCAGTTTGACAGGGTCGGGCAATCAGCCCCAGCATTTT	CASSLTGSGNQPQHF
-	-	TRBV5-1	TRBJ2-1	TGCGCCAGCAGCTCCGGGGGCTCCGCCTACAATGAGCAGTTCTTC	CASSSGGSAYNEQFF
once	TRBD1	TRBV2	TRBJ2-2	TGTGCCAGCAGTGAAAATCGGGGGACAGGGCCAAACACCGGGGAGCTGTTTTTT	CASSENRGTGPNTGELFF
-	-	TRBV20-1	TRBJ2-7	TGCAGTGCCCGGGGAGTCCATGAGCAGTACTTC	CSARGVHEQYF
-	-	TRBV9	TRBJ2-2	TGTGCCAGCAGCTCCAACCCCCGACAGCCCGGGGAGCTGTTTTTT	CASSSNPRQPGELFF
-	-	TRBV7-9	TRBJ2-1	TGTGCCAGCAGCTTAGAACGTACCTACTCCTACAATGAGCAGTTCTTC	CASSLERTYSYNEQFF
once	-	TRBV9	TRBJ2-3	TGTGCCAGCAGCGCAGGCCGTGTGGCAGCAGATACGCAGTATTTT	CASSAGRVAADTQYF
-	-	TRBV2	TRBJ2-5	TGTGCCAGCAGGAGGGAAGAGACCCAGTACTTC	CASRREETQYF
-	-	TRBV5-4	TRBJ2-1	TGTGCCAGCAGCCGGCTCGCGGGGAGGACCCCCGAGGAGCAGTTCTTC	CASSRLAGRTPEEQFF
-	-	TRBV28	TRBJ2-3	TGTGCCAGCGGGGGCGCGTCAAGCACAGATACGCAGTATTTT	CASGGASSTDTQYF
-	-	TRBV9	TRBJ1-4	TGTGCCAGCAGCACTACCGGGACACAATCAGAAAAACTGTTTTTT	CASSTTGTQSEKLFF
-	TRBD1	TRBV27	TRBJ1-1	TGTGCCAGCAGTTTATCGGACAGGGTCTCGGCTGAAGCTTTCTTT	CASSLSDRVSAEAFF
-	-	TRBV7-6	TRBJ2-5	TGTGCCAGCAGCTCCCAGGGGTTCGGAGAGACCCAGTACTTC	CASSSQGFGETQYF